The 2 T cell receptor beta chains in this list originate from one sample, sequenced in a study of beta chain features in type 1 diabetes (dated by TCRdb to the late 2010s). Overall study results and their limits: Type 1 diabetes patients showed a moderate but significant shortening of TCRB CDR3 length in all four CD4+ subsets.

Library generation was performed with the immunoSEQ multiplex PCR assay. The entire amount of isolated RNA was reverse transcribed using the High Capacity cDNA Reverse Transcription Kit, so the sequenced TCRB transcripts were expressed ones. The table was pulled from immuneACCESS by TCRdb, which kept in-frame rearrangements only. Such tables lose some clones; where checked, under half of the loss comes from unresolved V genes, and the rest has no known cause. The sample profile shows about 230,000 clones; 16% of them were found once. The ten largest make up 0.085% of the sample. The antigens these receptors bind are not known. Sequencing used naive CD4+ T cells from blood. The sample's cell subset or site label is to be understood as: true naive CD4+ T cells. The source is a man aged 25 to 45 with type 1 diabetes.

The chain combines TRBV7-2 with TRBJ1-2; 8 bases agree with TRBD1. The CDR3 runs to 14 residues. The germline V gene encodes CDR1 SGHTA and CDR2 FQGNSA. V was clipped by 5 bases and J by 7 bases; unmatched bases: 9. CDR3 sequence reads: CASSPDRGVVGYTF. CDR3 DNA sequence: TGTGCCAGCAGCCCAGACAGGGGAGTGGTTGGCTACACCTTC.

This chain uses TRBV7-2 with TRBJ2-1, with 9 bases lining up with TRBD2. V gave up 6 bases and J gave up 4 bases; unmatched junction bases: 7. The germline V gene encodes CDR1 SGHTA and CDR2 FQGNSA. This CDR3 is built from 15 residues. The CDR3 DNA is TGTGCCAGCAGGGCGACTAGCGGAGCATACAATGAGCAGTTCTTC. This codes for CASRATSGAYNEQFF.